Sequencing of this T cell receptor (beta chain) was carried out in a study of blood T cell repertoires in COVID-19. Background on the study: In each case, the material was cDNA or gDNA derived from T cells, B-cell-depleted T cells, or PBMCs.

The CDR3 is made up of 12 amino acids. Germline V lookup: CDR1 LNHDA, CDR2 SQIVND (reference sequence). The J segment lost 3 bases and the V segment lost 7 bases, leaving 3 bases of the junction unmatched. Study processing details: Estimated nucleated cell counts came from reference gene primer amplification. Profiling relied on immunoSEQ multiplex PCR, and the TCRdb table lists in-frame clones only, not all of them. Clone size and the V and J calls come from that table; the DNA yielded D and trimming. The sample comprises about 140,000 clones, 80% to 90% of which are singletons, and 1.7% rests with the top ten.

The sequencing input was peripheral blood. The chain uses TRBV19 and TRBJ2-7, with TRBD1 matching 7 bases. The sequence was obtained from a woman aged 50 to 60 with acute or convalescent COVID-19. The CDR3 coding sequence is TGTGCCAGTACCAGGGGGTTCTACGAGCAGTACTTC. It encodes CASTRGFYEQYF.